This T cell receptor beta chain was recovered during a study of radiotherapy plus CTLA-4 blockade in lung cancer. On the study more broadly: With over 25% of patients having disease control, objective responses were seen in about 19%.

Germline V gives CDR1 SGHVS, CDR2 FQNEAQ. The ends were cut back, 2 bases at V and 3 bases at J, with 11 bases in the middle. CDR3 length: 15 residues. Only in-frame clones appear in the TCRdb table, and some are missing; sequencing was by immunoSEQ multiplex PCR. The sample comprises approximately 80,000 clones, over 65% of which are singletons, and 9.9% rests with the top ten. Whole-study findings and limits: Subsequent to radiotherapy plus ipilimumab, tumor-derived TCR clones underwent expansion in blood. Interferon-beta and early blood T cell clone dynamics reportedly predicted response best.

Lung cancer patients with chemo-refractory metastatic non-small-cell disease were given focal radiation plus CTLA-4 blockade with ipilimumab. A few counts support this clone. The antigen is unknown. The TCR originated in a human donor with non-small cell lung cancer whose response to radiotherapy plus ipilimumab could not be evaluated. The chain combines TRBV7-8 with TRBJ1-3; D not certain. Source: peripheral blood, taken from a patient treated with radiotherapy plus ipilimumab. Written as DNA, the CDR3 is TGTGCCAGCAGCTTATTCGGTTCGGGTGGAAACACCATATATTTT. Translation gives CASSLFGSGGNTIYF.